The 13 T cell receptor beta chains in this list originate from one sample, sequenced in a study of early stage breast cancer tumors. Measured with immunoSEQ multiplex PCR; TCRdb has only the in-frame clones, and not every one. The sample carries fewer than 90,000 clones, approximately 80% recorded once. Sequenced: blood. The receptors stem from a person in their sixties with breast cancer.

Written as DNA, the CDR3 is TGCGCCAGCAGCCAAGGGCGGGTCTTCGCGGACACCTACGAGCAGTACTTC. This encodes CASSQGRVFADTYEQYF. V and J are TRBV4-3 and TRBJ2-7, with D perhaps being TRBD1 or TRBD2 (5 bases each). This CDR3 is built from 17 residues. V was pared by 1 base and J by 2 bases, with 18 bases between. Germline V gene lookup returns CDR1 LGHNA and CDR2 YSLEER.

The V gene is TRBV9, the J gene TRBJ2-3; tentatively, D is TRBD1 or TRBD2 (5 bases each). The germline gives CDR1 SGDLS, CDR2 YYNGEE. V dropped 0 bases and J dropped 10 bases, with 9 bases sitting between them. This CDR3 contains 12 residues. This CDR3 reads CASSVEMGAQYF. CDR3 coding DNA: TGTGCCAGCAGCGTAGAGATGGGGGCGCAGTATTTT. The variable domain in full, with the rest retrieved from reference TRBV9 and TRBJ2-3, is DSGVTQTPKHLITATGQRVTLRCSPRSGDLSVYWYQQSLDQGLQFLIQYYNGEERAKGNILERFSAQQFPDLHSELNLSSLELGDSALYFCASSVEMGAQYFGPGTRLTVL.

The V gene is TRBV19, the J gene TRBJ1-5, with D uncertain. The germline CDR1 and CDR2 sequences are LNHDA and SQIVND (reference sequence). The CDR3 spans 12 residues. V was shortened by 5 bases and J by 4 bases, with 6 bases between the two germline ends. CDR3 coding DNA: TGTGCCAGTAGTCCGAGGAATCAGCCCCAGCATTTT. It encodes CASSPRNQPQHF.

The CDR3 DNA reads as TGTGCCAGCAGCTCCCAAGCCGAAGGCGGTTACGAGCAGTACTTC. It translates to CASSSQAEGGYEQYF. The V and J genes are TRBV7-6 and TRBJ2-7; D not resolved. The CDR3 consists of 15 residues. The V gene lost 4 bases and the J gene lost 4 bases, with 17 bases spanning the gap. The germline gives CDR1 SGHVS, CDR2 FNYEAQ.

V is TRBV30 and J is TRBJ1-1; D is unresolved. CDR1 is GTSNPN and CDR2 is SVGIG in the germline V gene (reference sequence). The CDR3 contains 11 residues. V was cut by 3 bases and J by 10 bases, with 12 bases left in between. CDR3 bases: TGTGCCTGGAGACAGAGAGACTTAGCTTTCTTT. This gives the protein CAWRQRDLAFF.

This clone was picked up one time. V gene TRBV23-1 combines with J gene TRBJ1-1; D gene ambiguous. TRBV23-1 is an ORF; its function is uncertain. V was clipped by 2 bases and J by 2 bases, with 15 bases between them. CDR3 length equals 16 residues. CDR3 DNA sequence: TGCGCCAGCAGTCAAGGTTGGGGTCCGCACAACACTGAAGCTTTCTTT. Translation gives CASSQGWGPHNTEAFF.

The CDR3 here is CASSFLRDSLYEQYF. Here the CDR3 DNA reads TGTGCCAGCAGCTTCTTACGGGACAGTCTGTACGAGCAGTACTTC. The chain joins TRBV11-3 to TRBJ2-7; 7 positions match TRBD1. The junction had 9 bases not matched to a gene; V was cut back by 3 bases and J by 4 bases. Germline CDR1 reads SGHNT; CDR2 reads YENEEA. The CDR3 has 15 residues.

The rearrangement uses TRBV10-3 and TRBJ2-1, with 9 bases aligning to TRBD2. CDR3 length equals 14 residues. V lost 7 bases and J lost 5; bases outside the gene matches: 6. Germline CDR1 and CDR2: ENHRY and SYGVKD. CDR3 in DNA: TGTGCCATCATGTCAGCGGGGGGTGACAATGAGCAGTTCTTC. It translates to CAIMSAGGDNEQFF.

The genes are TRBV7-8 and TRBJ1-4; D is ambiguous. This CDR3 has 14 amino acids. The germline gives CDR1 SGHVS, CDR2 FQNEAQ. Trimming shortened V by 5 bases and J by 7 bases, and 14 bases separated the two germline ends. The CDR3 coding sequence is TGTGCCAGCAGCCCAGCCCCAAGTACTGAAAAACTGTTTTTT. Its translation: CASSPAPSTEKLFF.

The rearrangement uses TRBV18 and TRBJ2-2; 10 bases are a match to TRBD2. This CDR3 contains 17 residues. Germline CDR1 KGHSH, CDR2 LQKENI. V shed 5 bases, J shed 5 bases, and the junction held 11 bases outside the gene matches. The CDR3 protein is CASSSRQLAGVTGELFF. The CDR3 DNA sequence: TGTGCCAGCTCATCTCGCCAGCTAGCGGGAGTTACCGGGGAGCTGTTTTTT.

This rearrangement joins TRBV7-2 to TRBJ1-5; 9 bases are shared with TRBD1. The V segment lost 4 bases and the J segment 11 bases; nucleotides outside the gene matches: 9. Germline CDR1 SGHTA, CDR2 FQGNSA. The CDR3 extends over 14 amino acids. CDR3 residues: CASSYDRGEMAQHF. CDR3 DNA sequence: TGTGCCAGCAGCTATGACAGGGGGGAAATGGCCCAGCATTTT.

This CDR3 reads CASSQEPGPVNYGYTF. For the CDR3, the DNA is TGCGCCAGCAGCCAAGAACCGGGACCGGTAAACTATGGCTACACCTTC. V usage is TRBV4-3 and J usage is TRBJ1-2; perhaps TRBD1 as D (5 bases). Germline-derived CDR1 and CDR2 are LGHNA and YSLEER. This CDR3 has 16 amino acids. V gave up 0 bases and J gave up 2 bases, with 13 bases separating them.

The sample holds a few counts of this clone. This chain joins TRBV28 and TRBJ2-1, with 7 bases lining up with TRBD2. Germline loops: CDR1 MDHEN, CDR2 SYDVKM. The CDR3 covers 14 residues. Unmatched junction bases numbered 8, after V lost 6 bases and J lost 6 bases. Here the CDR3 reads CASRTPGGGNEQFF. CDR3 in DNA: TGTGCCAGCAGAACACCTGGGGGGGGCAATGAGCAGTTCTTC.